This TCR beta chain was sequenced in a study of Tregs in tolerant kidney transplant recipients. Broader study findings: Nucleotide sequences could not be compared across some patients' samples due to primer changes. Donor-specific Treg expansion exceeded global Treg expansion in tolerant patients, suggesting antigen drive. Findings come from small patient numbers and require larger validation.

Germline CDR1 and CDR2: MGHDK and SYGVNS. Trimming pared 5 bases from V and 1 base from J, leaving 8 bases between. The CDR3 covers 13 residues. Worth noting for this clone: Its antigen is undetermined.

Mixed chimerism was transient after nonmyeloablative marrow transplants from related graft donors. Thawed PBMCs were FACS-sorted into unstimulated CD4+CD25+CD127- regulatory T cells, CD4+CD25- non-regulatory cells, CD4 and CD8 cells. Only in-frame clones appear in the TCRdb table, and some are missing; sequencing was by immunoSEQ multiplex PCR. Of tens of thousands of clones listed, approximately 94% are singletons. The specimen was CD4+ T cells from blood (PBMCs), collected 12 months after the transplant. The receptor comes from a human patient who received a combined kidney and bone marrow transplant. A share of the T cells may be of graft donor origin. This chain joins TRBV25-1 and TRBJ2-5, with a tentative D call TRBD2 (5 bases). For the CDR3, the DNA is TGTGCCAGCAGTAGAGCGGCCCAAGAGACCCAGTACTTC. It is translated as CASSRAAQETQYF.